This is a list of T cell receptor beta chains from one sample in a study of OX40 agonist ivuxolimab in advanced cancers. TCRdb's copy holds only in-frame clones and misses some; the assay was immunoSEQ multiplex PCR. The sample has about 40,000 clones, approximately 83% seen once; the top ten hold roughly 25%. This sample comprised CD4+ or CD8+ T cells sorted from blood, obtained in a trial of the OX40 agonist ivuxolimab. The receptors stem from an adult with an advanced solid tumor such as melanoma, head and neck, liver or kidney cancer. CDR3s include the opening cysteine and the closing phenylalanine or tryptophan. The D gene is left open where the match is weak. A clone size is listed for some rows: how often the clone was seen (once, few, many), or a class if it is expanded.

TRBV7-9	TRBJ1-4	-	-	TGTGCCAGCAGCTCATCAGAAAAATCTAATGAAAAACTGTTTTTT	CASSSSEKSNEKLFF
TRBV19	TRBJ1-1	once	TRBD1	TGTGCCAGTAGTATAGAAGACAGGGAGTATGAAGCTTTCTTT	CASSIEDREYEAFF
TRBV5-6	TRBJ2-7	-	TRBD1	TGTGCCAGCAAGAGGGGACAGTCCTACGAGCAGTACTTC	CASKRGQSYEQYF
TRBV27	TRBJ1-5	-	TRBD1	TGTGCCAGCAGCCCCGACCTCTTGAACAGGGGCGGCCAGCCCCAGCATTTT	CASSPDLLNRGGQPQHF
TRBV5-1	TRBJ2-7	-	TRBD2	TGCGCCAGCAGCTTCTCACTAGCGGGGGGAAACGAGCAGTACTTC	CASSFSLAGGNEQYF
TRBV20-1	TRBJ2-7	-	-	TGCAGTGGGGAGGTCTTGGGAGAGCAGTACTTC	CSGEVLGEQYF
TRBV18	TRBJ2-7	-	-	TGTGCCAGCTCACCTGGTGCAGCCTCCTACGAGCAGTACTTC	CASSPGAASYEQYF
TRBV28	TRBJ1-5	-	-	TGTGCCAGCAGTTTACACGGGAGTGGCAATCAGCCCCAGCATTTT	CASSLHGSGNQPQHF
TRBV25-1	TRBJ1-5	-	-	TGTGCCAGCGCCCGGGGACCTAATCAGCCCCAGCATTTT	CASARGPNQPQHF
TRBV5-6	TRBJ2-1	-	-	TGTGCCAGCAGATCTCTAAATGAGCAGTTCTTC	CASRSLNEQFF
TRBV27	TRBJ2-7	few	-	TGTGCCAGCAGTTTATCAAACGGCCGCTCGTTCTCCTACGAGCAGTACTTC	CASSLSNGRSFSYEQYF
TRBV6-5	TRBJ2-7	-	-	TGTGCCAGCACCCAATCTGGGGGGGCGAGGGAGCAGTACTTC	CASTQSGGAREQYF
TRBV19	TRBJ1-2	-	-	TGTGCCAGTAGTACCCCCCTCTCAGTTGGCTACACCTTC	CASSTPLSVGYTF
TRBV27	TRBJ1-6	-	-	-	CASSFRDSILVSPLHF
TRBV5-5	TRBJ2-3	-	TRBD2	TGTGCCAGCAGTGAAAGCGGGATGACCCTAGATACGCAGTATTTT	CASSESGMTLDTQYF
TRBV14	TRBJ2-7	-	-	TGTGCCAGCAGCCTTTCGGGTTTTGGGGAGCAGTACTTC	CASSLSGFGEQYF
TRBV19	TRBJ1-5	-	-	TGTGCCAGTAGTCGGACAGAAAATAGCAATCAGCCCCAGCATTTT	CASSRTENSNQPQHF
TRBV5-6	TRBJ1-1	-	TRBD1	TGTGCCAGCAGCTTGGACAGGGGAACTGAAGCTTTCTTT	CASSLDRGTEAFF
TRBV7-7	TRBJ2-1	-	TRBD2	TGTGCCAGCAGCTTAGCGGGAGGGGACAATGAGCAGTTCTTC	CASSLAGGDNEQFF
TRBV15	TRBJ2-7	-	TRBD2	TGTGCCACCAGCACCGGACGGGGACTAGCGGGTTCCGAGCAGTACTTC	CATSTGRGLAGSEQYF
TRBV6-6	TRBJ1-4	-	-	TGTGCCAGCAGTTACATGGGGGGCACTAATGAAAAACTGTTTTTT	CASSYMGGTNEKLFF
TRBV7-3	TRBJ1-1	-	-	TGTGCCAGCAGCCCGAACAGGGATAGCACTGAAGCTTTCTTT	CASSPNRDSTEAFF
TRBV6-4	TRBJ2-2	-	-	TGTGCCAGCAGTGGGCAGAGCACCGGGGAGCTGTTTTTT	CASSGQSTGELFF
TRBV28	TRBJ2-2	-	TRBD1	TGTGCCAGCATTCGGACAGGCCTGTCCGGGGAGCTGTTTTTT	CASIRTGLSGELFF
TRBV5-1	TRBJ2-3	-	-	TGCGCCAGCAGCTTGGGAGTCGTTACAGATACGCAGTATTTT	CASSLGVVTDTQYF
TRBV7-3	TRBJ2-1	-	TRBD2	TGTGCCAGCAGCTCGGGACTAGCGGGAGGATGGGGTGAGCAGTTCTTC	CASSSGLAGGWGEQFF
TRBV5-4	TRBJ2-1	-	-	TGTGCCAGCAGCTCGCCGGCCCACCGGGTGGGGTTCTTC	CASSSPAHRVGFF
TRBV19	TRBJ1-1	-	-	TGTGCCAGTAGTACCTCAACAGGGTCGGTAGAAGCTTTCTTT	CASSTSTGSVEAFF
TRBV7-8	TRBJ2-1	-	TRBD2	TGTGCCAGCAGCTGGAGGACTAGCGGAAAACTAGAGCAGTTCTTC	CASSWRTSGKLEQFF
TRBV27	TRBJ1-2	-	-	TGTGCCAGCAGTTCCCAGGACAGAAGAGGAGCCACTAACTATGGCTACACCTTC	CASSSQDRRGATNYGYTF
TRBV7-2	TRBJ2-1	-	TRBD2	TGTGCCAGCGTCCCTCTAGCGGGGGCCCAAAGCTCCTACAATGAGCAGTTCTTC	CASVPLAGAQSSYNEQFF
TRBV7-2	TRBJ2-7	-	-	TGTGCCAGCAGCTTAGGCATGTACGAGCAGTACTTC	CASSLGMYEQYF
TRBV7-3	TRBJ2-3	-	-	TGTGCCAGCAGCTTCTCCAGGGGCGCAGATACGCAGTATTTT	CASSFSRGADTQYF
TRBV30	TRBJ1-1	-	-	TGTGCCTGGGGTAGGGGGTCTTTATTCCCAGAAGGAAGAACTGAAGCTTTCTTT	CAWGRGSLFPEGRTEAFF
TRBV2	TRBJ2-2	-	-	TGTGCCAGCAGTCGAGCCGGGGAGCTGTTTTTT	CASSRAGELFF
TRBV4-1	TRBJ2-2	-	-	TGCGCCAGCAGCCAAGGCCAGGCGCGGGGTCGCACCGGGGAGCTGTTTTTT	CASSQGQARGRTGELFF
TRBV7-9	TRBJ1-4	once	-	TGTGCCAGCAGCACCGGAAATGAAAAACTGTTTTTT	CASSTGNEKLFF
TRBV10-2	TRBJ2-3	-	-	TGCGCCAGCAGTGAGTCGGAGCAGACCGGGGATACGCAGTATTTT	CASSESEQTGDTQYF
TRBV27	TRBJ1-2	-	TRBD1	TGTGCCAGCAGTTTCTACAGGGGGAACTATGGCTACACCTTC	CASSFYRGNYGYTF
TRBV18	TRBJ2-3	-	-	TGTGCCAGCTCACCCGGGAGCACAGATACGCAGTATTTT	CASSPGSTDTQYF
TRBV25-1	TRBJ2-2	-	TRBD1	TGTGCCAGCAGTCCGAACAGGGGCCCCGGGGAGCTGTTTTTT	CASSPNRGPGELFF